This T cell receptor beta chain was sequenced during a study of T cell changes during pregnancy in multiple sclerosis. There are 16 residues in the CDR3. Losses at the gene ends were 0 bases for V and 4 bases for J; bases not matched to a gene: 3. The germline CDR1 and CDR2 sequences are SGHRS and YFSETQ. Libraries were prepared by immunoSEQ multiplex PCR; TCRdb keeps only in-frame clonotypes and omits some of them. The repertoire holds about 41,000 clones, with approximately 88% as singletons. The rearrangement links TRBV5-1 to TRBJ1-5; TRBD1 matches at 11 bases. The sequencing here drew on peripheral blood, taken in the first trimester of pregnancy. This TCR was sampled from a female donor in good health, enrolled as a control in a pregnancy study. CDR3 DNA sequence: TGCGCCAGCAGCTTGGGGACAGGGGGCCCTAATCAGCCCCAGCATTTT. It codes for CASSLGTGGPNQPQHF.